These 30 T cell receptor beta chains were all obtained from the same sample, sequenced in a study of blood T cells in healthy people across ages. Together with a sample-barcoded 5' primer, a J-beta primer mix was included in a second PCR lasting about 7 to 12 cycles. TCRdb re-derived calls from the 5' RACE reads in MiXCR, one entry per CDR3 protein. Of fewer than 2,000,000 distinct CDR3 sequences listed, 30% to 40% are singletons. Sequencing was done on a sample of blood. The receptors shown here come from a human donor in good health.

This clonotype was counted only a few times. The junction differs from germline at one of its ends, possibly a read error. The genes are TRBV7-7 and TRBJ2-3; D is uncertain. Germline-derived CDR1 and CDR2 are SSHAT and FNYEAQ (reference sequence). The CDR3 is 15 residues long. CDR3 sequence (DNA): TGTGCTAGCAGTGTTTCAGCATCTGGGACAGATACGCAGTATTTT. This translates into CASSVSASGTDTQYF.

CDR3 bases: TGCAGTGCTAGCAATCCTAGGAGCTGGAACATTCAGTACTTC. Translated: CSASNPRSWNIQYF. This sequence joins TRBV20-1 and TRBJ2-4; D is uncertain. Between the trimmed V and J ends, which lost 3 bases and 7 bases, there was a span of 16 bases. CDR1 DFQATT and CDR2 SNEGSKA come from the germline V gene (reference sequence). The CDR3 totals 14 residues.

CDR3 sequence: CASSLALRGVHGYTF. The CDR3 nucleotides are TGTGCCAGCAGCTTAGCGCTTCGGGGGGTTCATGGCTACACCTTC. The chain carries TRBV7-2 and TRBJ1-2; maybe TRBD1 (5 bases). Trimming pared 0 bases from V and 6 bases from J, leaving 14 bases between. This CDR3 contains 15 residues. Per the germline V gene, CDR1 is SGHTA and CDR2 is FQGNSA.

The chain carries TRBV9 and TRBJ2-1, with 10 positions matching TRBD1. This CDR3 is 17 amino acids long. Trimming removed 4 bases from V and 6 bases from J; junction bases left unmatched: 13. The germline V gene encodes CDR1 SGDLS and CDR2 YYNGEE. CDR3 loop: CASSTPRTGGWSNEQFF. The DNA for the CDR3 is TGTGCCAGCAGCACACCCAGGACAGGGGGTTGGTCCAATGAGCAGTTCTTC.

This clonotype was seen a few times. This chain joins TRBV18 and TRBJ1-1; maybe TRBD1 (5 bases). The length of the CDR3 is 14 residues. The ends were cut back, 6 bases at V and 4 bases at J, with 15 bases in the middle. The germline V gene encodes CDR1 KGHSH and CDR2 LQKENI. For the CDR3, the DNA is TGTGCCAGCTCCCCGGGGGTTTGGGGCACTGAAGCTTTCTTT. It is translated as CASSPGVWGTEAFF.

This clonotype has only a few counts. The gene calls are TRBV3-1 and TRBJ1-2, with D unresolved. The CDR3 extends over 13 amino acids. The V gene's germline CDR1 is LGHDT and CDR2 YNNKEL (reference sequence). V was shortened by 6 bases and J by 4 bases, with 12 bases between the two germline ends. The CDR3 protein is CASRPLGLYGYTF. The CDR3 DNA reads TGTGCCAGCAGGCCTTTAGGGCTCTATGGCTACACCTTC.

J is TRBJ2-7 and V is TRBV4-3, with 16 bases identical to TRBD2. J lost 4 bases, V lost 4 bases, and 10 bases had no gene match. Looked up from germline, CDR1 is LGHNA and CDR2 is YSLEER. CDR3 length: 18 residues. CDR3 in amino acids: CASSRIGTSGGAAYEQYF. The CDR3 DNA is TGCGCCAGCAGCCGGATCGGGACTAGCGGGGGGGCCGCTTACGAGCAGTACTTC.

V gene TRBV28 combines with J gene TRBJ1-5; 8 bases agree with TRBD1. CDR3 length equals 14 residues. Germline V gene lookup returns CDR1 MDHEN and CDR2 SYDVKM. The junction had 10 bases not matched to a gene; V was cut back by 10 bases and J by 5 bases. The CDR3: CATYAQGEYQPQHF. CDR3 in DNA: TGTGCCACCTATGCACAGGGGGAATATCAGCCCCAGCATTTT.

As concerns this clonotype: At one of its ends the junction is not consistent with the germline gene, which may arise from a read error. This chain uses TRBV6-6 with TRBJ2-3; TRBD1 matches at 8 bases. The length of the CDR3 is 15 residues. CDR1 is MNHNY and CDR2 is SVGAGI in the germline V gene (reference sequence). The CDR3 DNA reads TGTGCCAGCAGTTACGGGACAGGACCCCAAGATGCGCAGTATTTT. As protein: CASSYGTGPQDAQYF.

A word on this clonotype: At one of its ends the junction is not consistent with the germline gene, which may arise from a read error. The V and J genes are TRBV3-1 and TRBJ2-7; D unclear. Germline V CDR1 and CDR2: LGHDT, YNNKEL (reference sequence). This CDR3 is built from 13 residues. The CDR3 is CASSQALSYEQYF. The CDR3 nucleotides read TGCGCCAGCAGCCAAGCTCTTTCCTACGAGCAGTACTTC.

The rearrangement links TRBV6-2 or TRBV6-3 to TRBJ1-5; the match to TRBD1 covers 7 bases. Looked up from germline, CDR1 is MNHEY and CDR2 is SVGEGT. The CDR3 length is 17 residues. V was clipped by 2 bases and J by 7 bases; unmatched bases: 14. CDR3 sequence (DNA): TGTGCCAGCAGTTACGGGTATGGAGGGGGCCTAGGACAGCCCCAGCATTTT. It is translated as CASSYGYGGGLGQPQHF.

The CDR3 DNA reads TGTGCCAGCAGTGATAGAGGGGACCCGGACAATGAGCAGTTCTTC. Amino acid sequence: CASSDRGDPDNEQFF. The V and J genes are TRBV2 and TRBJ2-1, with D perhaps being TRBD1 or TRBD2 (5 bases each). CDR3 length: 15 residues. Germline values: CDR1 SNHLY, CDR2 FYNNEI. Trimming shortened V by 3 bases and J by 5 bases, and 14 bases separated the two germline ends.

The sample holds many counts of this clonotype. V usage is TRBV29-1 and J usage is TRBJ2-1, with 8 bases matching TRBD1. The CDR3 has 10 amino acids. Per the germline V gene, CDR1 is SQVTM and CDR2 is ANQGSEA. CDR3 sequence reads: CRVTGDEQFF. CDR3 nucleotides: TGCAGAGTGACAGGGGATGAGCAGTTCTTC.

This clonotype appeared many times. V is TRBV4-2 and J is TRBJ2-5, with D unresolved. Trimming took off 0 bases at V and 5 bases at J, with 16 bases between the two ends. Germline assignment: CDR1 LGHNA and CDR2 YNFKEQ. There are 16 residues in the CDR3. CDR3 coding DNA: TGTGCCAGCAGCCAAGATCTGGTGGTAGAGGTGGAGACCCAGTACTTC. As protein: CASSQDLVVEVETQYF.

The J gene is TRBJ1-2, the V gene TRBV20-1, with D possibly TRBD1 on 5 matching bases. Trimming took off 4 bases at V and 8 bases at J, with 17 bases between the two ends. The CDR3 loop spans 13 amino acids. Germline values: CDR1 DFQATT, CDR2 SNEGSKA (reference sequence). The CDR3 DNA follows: TGCAGTGCTAAAATCTCAGGGAGGGACGGCTACACCTTC. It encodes CSAKISGRDGYTF.

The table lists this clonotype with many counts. For the CDR3, the DNA is TGTGCCACCAGCCGGCGAGGGTACTCCAGTGAGCAGTTCTTC. It codes for CATSRRGYSSEQFF. The V call is TRBV15, the J call TRBJ2-1; D perhaps matches TRBD2 (5 bases). The CDR3 spans 14 residues. The V end was cut by 5 bases, the J end by 9 bases, with 17 bases between. Germline V lookup: CDR1 LNHNV, CDR2 YYDKDF (reference sequence).

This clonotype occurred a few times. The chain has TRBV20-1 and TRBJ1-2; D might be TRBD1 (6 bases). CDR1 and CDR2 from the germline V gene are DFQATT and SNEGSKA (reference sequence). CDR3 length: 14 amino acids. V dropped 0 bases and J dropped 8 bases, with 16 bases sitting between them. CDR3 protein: CSARDRQALYGYTF. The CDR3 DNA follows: TGCAGTGCTAGAGATCGACAGGCTTTATACGGCTACACCTTC.

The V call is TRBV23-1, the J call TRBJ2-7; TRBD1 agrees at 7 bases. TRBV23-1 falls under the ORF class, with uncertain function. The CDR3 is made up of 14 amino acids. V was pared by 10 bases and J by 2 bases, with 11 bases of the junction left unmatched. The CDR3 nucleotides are TGCGCCACCTGGACCGGGACAGAGCCCTACGAGCAGTACTTC. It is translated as CATWTGTEPYEQYF.

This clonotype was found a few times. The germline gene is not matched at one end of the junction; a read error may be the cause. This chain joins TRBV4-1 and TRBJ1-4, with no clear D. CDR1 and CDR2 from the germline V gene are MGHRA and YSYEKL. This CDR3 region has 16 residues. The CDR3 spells CASSHVMGSTNEELFF. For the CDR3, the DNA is TGCGCCAGCAGCCACGTGATGGGGTCAACTAATGAAGAACTGTTTTTT.

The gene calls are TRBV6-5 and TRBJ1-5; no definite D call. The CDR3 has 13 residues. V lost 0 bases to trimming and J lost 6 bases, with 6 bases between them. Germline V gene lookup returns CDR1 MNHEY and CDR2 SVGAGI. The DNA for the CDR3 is TGTGCCAGCAGTTACTCGACGAGTCAGCCCCAGCATTTT. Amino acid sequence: CASSYSTSQPQHF.

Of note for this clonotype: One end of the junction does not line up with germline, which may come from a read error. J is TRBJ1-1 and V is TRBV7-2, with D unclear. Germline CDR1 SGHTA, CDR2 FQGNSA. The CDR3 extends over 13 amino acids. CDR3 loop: CASSLSRNTETFF. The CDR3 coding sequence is TGTGCCAGCAGCTTAAGCAGAAACACTGAAACTTTCTTT.

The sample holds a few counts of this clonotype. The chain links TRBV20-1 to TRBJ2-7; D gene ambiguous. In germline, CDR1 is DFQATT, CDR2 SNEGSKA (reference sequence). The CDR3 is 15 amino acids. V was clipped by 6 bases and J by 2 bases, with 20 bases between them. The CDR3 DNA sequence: TGCAGTGCCCCTTTGCCGAGTGGGATGCCCTACGAGCAGTACTTC. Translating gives CSAPLPSGMPYEQYF.

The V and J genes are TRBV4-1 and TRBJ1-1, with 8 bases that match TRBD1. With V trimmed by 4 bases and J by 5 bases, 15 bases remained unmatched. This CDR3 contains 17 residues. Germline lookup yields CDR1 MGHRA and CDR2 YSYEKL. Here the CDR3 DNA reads TGCGCCAGCAGCCGAAGTCAATCCGACAGGGGATGGACTGAAGCTTTCTTT. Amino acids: CASSRSQSDRGWTEAFF.

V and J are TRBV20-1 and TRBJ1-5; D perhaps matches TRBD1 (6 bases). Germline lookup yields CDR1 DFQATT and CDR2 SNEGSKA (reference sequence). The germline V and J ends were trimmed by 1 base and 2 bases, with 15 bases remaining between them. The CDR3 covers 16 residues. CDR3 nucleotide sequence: TGCAGTGCTAGAGGCGGACAGACTAGAGGCAATCAGCCCCAGCATTTT. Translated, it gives CSARGGQTRGNQPQHF.

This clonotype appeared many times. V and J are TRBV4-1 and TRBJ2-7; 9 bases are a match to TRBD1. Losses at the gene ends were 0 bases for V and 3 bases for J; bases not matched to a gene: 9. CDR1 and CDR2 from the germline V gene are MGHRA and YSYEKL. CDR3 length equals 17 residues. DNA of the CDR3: TGCGCCAGCAGCCAAGAGAGTTGGGGGACAGGGAGCTACGAGCAGTACTTC. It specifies CASSQESWGTGSYEQYF.

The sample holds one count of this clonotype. CDR3 DNA: TGTGCCAGCAGGAGGGAGGAGGTAGGGACCGTGAACACTGAAGCTTTCTTT. Amino acids: CASRREEVGTVNTEAFF. The V call is TRBV2, the J call TRBJ1-1; tentatively, D is TRBD1 (5 bases). The CDR3 covers 17 residues. Germline assignment: CDR1 SNHLY and CDR2 FYNNEI. V lost 6 bases to trimming and J lost 0 bases, with 20 bases between them. Using reference TRBV2 and TRBJ1-1 for the parts outside the CDR3, the full variable domain is EPEVTQTPSHQVTQMGQEVILRCVPISNHLYFYWYRQILGQKVEFLVSFYNNEISEKSEIFDDQFSVERPDGSNFTLKIRSTKLEDSAMYFCASRREEVGTVNTEAFFGQGTRLTVV.

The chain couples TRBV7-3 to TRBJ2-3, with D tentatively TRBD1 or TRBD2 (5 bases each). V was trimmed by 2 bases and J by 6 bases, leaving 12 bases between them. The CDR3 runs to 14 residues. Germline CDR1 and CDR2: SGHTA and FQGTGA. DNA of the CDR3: TGTGCCAGCAGCTTAGACGGGACCCGGGATACGCAGTATTTT. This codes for CASSLDGTRDTQYF.

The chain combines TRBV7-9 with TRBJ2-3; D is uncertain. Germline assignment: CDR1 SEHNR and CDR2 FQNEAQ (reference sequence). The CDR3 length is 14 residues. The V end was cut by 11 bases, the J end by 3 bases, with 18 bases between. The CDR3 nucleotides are TGTGCCTGCTGGTCCTGGGCTTGGACAGATACGCAGTATTTT. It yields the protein CACWSWAWTDTQYF.

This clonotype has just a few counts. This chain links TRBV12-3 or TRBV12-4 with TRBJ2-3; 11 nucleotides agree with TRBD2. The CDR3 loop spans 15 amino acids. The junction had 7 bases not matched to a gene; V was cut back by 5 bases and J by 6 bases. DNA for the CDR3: TGTGCCAGCAGTCTAACTAGCGGGGGTTGGGATACGCAGTATTTT. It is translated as CASSLTSGGWDTQYF.

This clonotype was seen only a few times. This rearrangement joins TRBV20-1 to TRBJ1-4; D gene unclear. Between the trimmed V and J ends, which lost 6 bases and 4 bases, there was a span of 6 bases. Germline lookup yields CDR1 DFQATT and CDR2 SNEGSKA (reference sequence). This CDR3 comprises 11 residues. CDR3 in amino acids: CSAEFNEKLFF. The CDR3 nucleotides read TGCAGTGCGGAGTTTAATGAAAAACTGTTTTTT.